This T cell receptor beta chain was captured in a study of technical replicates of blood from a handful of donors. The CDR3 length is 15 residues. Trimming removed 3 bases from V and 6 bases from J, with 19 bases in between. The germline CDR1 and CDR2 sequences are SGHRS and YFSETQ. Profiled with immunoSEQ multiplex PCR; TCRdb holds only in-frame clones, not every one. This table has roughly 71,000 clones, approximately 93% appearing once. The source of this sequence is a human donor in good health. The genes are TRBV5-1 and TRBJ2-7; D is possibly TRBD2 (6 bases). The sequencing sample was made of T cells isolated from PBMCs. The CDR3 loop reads CASSSGGRAGAEQYF. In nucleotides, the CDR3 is TGCGCCAGCAGCTCCGGGGGAAGGGCAGGCGCCGAGCAGTACTTC.